This T cell receptor (beta chain) was captured in a study of T cell responses to AZD1222 COVID-19 vaccine. Background on the study: Second doses that came at about 4 or about 12 weeks were put together.

Study-wide points: The donor cohort was predominantly white British with a female majority, and clonal diversity may have been underestimated. Repertoires were sampled only after the peak T cell response. Only a handful of AZD1222 recipients were seropositive at baseline.

CDR1 and CDR2 from the germline V gene are MNHNS and SASEGT. The ends were cut back, 5 bases at V and 1 base at J, with 5 bases in the middle. This CDR3 is 12 amino acids long. Sequencing used immunoSEQ multiplex PCR; TCRdb keeps in-frame clones, though not all of them. The data contain 140,000 to 150,000 clones, roughly 88% of them singletons. Concerning this clone itself: The antigen is undetermined.

This TCR came from an adult in good health. V gene TRBV6-1 combines with J gene TRBJ1-2; D remains ambiguous. The sequenced sample was peripheral blood, obtained on day 0 of AZD1222 vaccination. The CDR3 reads CASSPSNYGYTF. The CDR3 nucleotides are TGTGCCAGCAGTCCAAGTAACTATGGCTACACCTTC.